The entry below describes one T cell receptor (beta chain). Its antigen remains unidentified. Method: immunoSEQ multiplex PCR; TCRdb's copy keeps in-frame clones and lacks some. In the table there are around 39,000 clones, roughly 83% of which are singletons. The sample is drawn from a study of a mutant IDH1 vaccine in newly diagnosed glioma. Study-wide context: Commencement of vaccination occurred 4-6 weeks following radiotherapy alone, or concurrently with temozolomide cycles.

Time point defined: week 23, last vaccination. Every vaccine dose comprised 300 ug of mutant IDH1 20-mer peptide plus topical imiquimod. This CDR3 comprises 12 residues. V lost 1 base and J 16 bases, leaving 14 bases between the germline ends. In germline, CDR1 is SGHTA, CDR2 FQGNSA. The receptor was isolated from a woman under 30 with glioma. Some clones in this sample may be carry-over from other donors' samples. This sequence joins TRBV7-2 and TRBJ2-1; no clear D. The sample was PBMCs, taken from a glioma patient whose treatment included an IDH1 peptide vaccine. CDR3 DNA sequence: TGTGCCAGCAGCTTAGGGAGCCGAGAGCTATTCTTC. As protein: CASSLGSRELFF.